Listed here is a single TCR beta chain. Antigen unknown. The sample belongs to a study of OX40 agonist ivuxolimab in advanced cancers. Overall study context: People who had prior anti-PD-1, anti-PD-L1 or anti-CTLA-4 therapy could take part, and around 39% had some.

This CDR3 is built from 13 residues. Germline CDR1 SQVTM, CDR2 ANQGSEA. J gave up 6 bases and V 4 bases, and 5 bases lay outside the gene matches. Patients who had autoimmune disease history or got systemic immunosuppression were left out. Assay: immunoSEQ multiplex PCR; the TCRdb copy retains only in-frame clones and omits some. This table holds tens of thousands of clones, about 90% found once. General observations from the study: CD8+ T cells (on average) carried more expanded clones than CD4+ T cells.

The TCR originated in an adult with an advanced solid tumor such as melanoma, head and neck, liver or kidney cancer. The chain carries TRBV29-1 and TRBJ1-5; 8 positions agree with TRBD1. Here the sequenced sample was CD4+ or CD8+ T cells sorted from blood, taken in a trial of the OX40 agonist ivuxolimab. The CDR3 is CSVVQGAGQPQHF. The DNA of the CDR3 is TGCAGCGTTGTTCAGGGGGCAGGTCAGCCCCAGCATTTT.